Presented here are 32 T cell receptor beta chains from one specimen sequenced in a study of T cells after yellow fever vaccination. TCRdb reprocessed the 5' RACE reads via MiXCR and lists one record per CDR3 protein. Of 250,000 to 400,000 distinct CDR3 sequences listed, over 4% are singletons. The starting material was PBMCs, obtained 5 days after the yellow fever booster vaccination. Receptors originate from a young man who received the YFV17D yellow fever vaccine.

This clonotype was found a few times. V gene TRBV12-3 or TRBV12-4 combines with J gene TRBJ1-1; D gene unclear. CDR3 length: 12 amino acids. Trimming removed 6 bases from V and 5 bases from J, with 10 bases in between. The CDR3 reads CASSNRRTEAFF. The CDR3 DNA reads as TGTGCCAGCAGCAACCGGCGAACTGAAGCTTTCTTT.

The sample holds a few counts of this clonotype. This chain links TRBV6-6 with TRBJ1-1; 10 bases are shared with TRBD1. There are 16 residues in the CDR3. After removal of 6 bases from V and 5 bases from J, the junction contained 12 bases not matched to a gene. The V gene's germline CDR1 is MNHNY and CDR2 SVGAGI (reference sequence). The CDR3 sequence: CASRPGQGVDVTEAFF. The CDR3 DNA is TGTGCCAGCAGACCCGGACAGGGGGTAGATGTGACTGAAGCTTTCTTT.

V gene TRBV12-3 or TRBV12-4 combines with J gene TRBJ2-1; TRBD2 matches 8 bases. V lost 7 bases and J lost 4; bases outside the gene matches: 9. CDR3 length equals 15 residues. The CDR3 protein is CASTSGRGGYNEQFF. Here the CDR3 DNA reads TGTGCCAGCACCTCCGGGAGGGGGGGTTACAATGAGCAGTTCTTC.

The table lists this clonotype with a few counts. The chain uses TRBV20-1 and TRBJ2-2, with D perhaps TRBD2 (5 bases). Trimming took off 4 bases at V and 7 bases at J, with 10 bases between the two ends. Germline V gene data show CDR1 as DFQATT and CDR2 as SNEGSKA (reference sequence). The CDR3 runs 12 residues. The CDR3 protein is CSATWRNGELFF. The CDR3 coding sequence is TGCAGTGCTACCTGGAGGAACGGGGAGCTGTTTTTT.

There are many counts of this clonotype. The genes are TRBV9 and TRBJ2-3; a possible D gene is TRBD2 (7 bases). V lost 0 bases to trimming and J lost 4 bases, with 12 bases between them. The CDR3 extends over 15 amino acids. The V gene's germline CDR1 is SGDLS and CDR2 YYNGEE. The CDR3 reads CASSVVGGAADTQYF. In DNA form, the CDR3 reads TGTGCCAGCAGCGTAGTTGGGGGGGCAGCAGATACGCAGTATTTT.

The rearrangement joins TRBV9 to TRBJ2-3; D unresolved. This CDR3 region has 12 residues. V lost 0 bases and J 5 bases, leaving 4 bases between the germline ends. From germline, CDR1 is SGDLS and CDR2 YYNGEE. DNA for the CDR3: TGTGCCAGCAGCGTAGAAGTAGATACGCAGTATTTT. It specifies CASSVEVDTQYF.

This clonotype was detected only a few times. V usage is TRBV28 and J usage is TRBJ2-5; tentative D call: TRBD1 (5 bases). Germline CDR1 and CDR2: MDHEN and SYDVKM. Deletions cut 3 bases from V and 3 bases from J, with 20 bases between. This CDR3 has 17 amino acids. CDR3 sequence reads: CASSLAQLITGKETQYF. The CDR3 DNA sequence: TGTGCCAGCAGTTTGGCCCAACTTATTACAGGCAAAGAGACCCAGTACTTC.

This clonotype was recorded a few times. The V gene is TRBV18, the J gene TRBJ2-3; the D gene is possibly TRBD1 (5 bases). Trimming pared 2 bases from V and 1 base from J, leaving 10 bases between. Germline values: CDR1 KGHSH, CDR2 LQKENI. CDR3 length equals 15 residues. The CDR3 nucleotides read TGTGCCAGCTCACCATTAGGGGCCGGCACAGATACGCAGTATTTT. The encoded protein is CASSPLGAGTDTQYF.

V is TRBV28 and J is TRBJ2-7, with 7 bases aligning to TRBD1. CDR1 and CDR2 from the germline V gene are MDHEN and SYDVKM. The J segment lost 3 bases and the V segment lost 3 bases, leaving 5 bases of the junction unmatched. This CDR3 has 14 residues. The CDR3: CASSFSGGDYEQYV. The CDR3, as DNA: TGTGCCAGCAGTTTTTCAGGGGGAGACTACGAGCAGTACGTC.

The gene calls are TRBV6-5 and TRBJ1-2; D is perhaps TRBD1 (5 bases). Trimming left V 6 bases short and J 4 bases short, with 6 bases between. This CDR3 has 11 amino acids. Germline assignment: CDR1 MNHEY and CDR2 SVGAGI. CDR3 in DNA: TGTGCCAGCAGGCAGGGCTATGGCTACACCTTC. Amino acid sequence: CASRQGYGYTF.

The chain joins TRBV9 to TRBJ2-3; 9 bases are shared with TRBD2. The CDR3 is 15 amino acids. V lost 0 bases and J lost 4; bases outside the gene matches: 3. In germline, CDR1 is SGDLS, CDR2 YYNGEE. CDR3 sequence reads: CASSVVASGADTQYF. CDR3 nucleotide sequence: TGTGCCAGCAGCGTAGTGGCTAGCGGGGCAGATACGCAGTATTTT.

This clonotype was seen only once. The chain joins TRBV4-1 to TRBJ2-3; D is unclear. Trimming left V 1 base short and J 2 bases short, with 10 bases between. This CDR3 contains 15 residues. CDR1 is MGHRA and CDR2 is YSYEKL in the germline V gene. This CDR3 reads CASSQGATATDTQYF. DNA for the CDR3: TGCGCCAGCAGCCAAGGCGCCACGGCCACAGATACGCAGTATTTT.

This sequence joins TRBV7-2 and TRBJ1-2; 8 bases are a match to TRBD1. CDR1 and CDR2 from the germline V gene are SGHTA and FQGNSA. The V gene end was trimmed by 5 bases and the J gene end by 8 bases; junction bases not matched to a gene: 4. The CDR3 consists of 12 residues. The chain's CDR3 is CASSPDREGYTF. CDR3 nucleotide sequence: TGTGCCAGCAGCCCGGACAGGGAAGGCTACACCTTC.

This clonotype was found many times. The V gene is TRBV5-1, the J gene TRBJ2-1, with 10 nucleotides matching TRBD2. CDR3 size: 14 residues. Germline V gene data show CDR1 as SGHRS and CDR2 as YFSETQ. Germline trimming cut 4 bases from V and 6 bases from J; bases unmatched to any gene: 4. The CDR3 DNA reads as TGCGCCAGCAGCCCCCGACTAGCGGGCAATGAGCAGTTCTTC. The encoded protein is CASSPRLAGNEQFF.

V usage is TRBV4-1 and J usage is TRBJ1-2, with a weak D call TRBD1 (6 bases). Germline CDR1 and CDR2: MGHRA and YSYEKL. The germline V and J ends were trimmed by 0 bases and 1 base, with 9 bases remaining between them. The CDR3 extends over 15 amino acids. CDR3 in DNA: TGCGCCAGCAGCCAAGATAGGGACAATAACTATGGCTACACCTTC. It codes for CASSQDRDNNYGYTF.

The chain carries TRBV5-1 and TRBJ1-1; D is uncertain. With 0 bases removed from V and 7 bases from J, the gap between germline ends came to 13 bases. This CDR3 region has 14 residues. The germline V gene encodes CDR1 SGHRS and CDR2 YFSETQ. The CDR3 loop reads CASSLATMANEAFF. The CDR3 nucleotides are TGCGCCAGCAGCTTGGCAACAATGGCTAATGAAGCTTTCTTT.

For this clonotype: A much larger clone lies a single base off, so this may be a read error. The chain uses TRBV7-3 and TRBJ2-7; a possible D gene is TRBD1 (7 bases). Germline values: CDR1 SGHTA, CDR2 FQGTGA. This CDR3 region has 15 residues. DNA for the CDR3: TGTGCCAGCAGCTTGCAAGGCGGGGACAGCTACGAGAAGTACTTC. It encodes CASSLQGGDSYEKYF.

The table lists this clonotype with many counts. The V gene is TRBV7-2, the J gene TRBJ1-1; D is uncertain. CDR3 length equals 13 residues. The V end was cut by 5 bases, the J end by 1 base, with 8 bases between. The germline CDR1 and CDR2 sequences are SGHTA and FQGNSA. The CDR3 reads CASSPGPNTEAFF. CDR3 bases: TGTGCCAGCAGCCCGGGCCCGAACACTGAAGCTTTCTTT.

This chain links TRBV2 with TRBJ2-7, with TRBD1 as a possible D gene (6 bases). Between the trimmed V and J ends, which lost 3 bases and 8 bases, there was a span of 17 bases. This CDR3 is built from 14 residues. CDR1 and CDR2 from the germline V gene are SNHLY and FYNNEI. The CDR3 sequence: CASSDVGAGLKQYF. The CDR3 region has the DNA TGTGCCAGCAGTGATGTGGGGGCCGGCTTGAAGCAGTACTTC. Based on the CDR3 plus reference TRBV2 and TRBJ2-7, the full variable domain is EPEVTQTPSHQVTQMGQEVILRCVPISNHLYFYWYRQILGQKVEFLVSFYNNEISEKSEIFDDQFSVERPDGSNFTLKIRSTKLEDSAMYFCASSDVGAGLKQYFGPGTRLTVT.

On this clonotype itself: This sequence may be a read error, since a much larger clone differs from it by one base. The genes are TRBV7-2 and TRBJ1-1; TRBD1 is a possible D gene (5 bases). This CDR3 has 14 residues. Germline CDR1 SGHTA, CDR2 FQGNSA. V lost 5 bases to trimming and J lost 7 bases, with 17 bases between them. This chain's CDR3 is CASSPPGGYGEAFF. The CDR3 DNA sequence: TGTGCCAGCAGCCCCCCCGGGGGGTATGGTGAAGCTTTCTTT.

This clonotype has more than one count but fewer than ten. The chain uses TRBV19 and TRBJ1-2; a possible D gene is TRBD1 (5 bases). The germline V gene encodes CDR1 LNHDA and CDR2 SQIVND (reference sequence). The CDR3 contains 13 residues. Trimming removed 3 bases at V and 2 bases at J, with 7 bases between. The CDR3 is CASSIWGNYGYTF. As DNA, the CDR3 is TGTGCCAGTAGTATTTGGGGGAACTATGGCTACACCTTC.

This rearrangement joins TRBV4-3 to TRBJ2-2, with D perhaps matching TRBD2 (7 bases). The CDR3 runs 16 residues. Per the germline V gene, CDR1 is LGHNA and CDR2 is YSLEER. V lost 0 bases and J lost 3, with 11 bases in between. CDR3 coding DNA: TGCGCCAGCAGCCAAGAAAGGGGGGGTGACACCGGGGAGCTGTTTTTT. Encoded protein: CASSQERGGDTGELFF.

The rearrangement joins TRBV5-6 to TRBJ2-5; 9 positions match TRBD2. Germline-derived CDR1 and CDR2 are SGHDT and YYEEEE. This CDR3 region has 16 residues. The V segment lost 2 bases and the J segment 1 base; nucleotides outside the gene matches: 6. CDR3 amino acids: CASSLKAGGTQETQYF. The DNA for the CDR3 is TGTGCCAGCAGCTTAAAGGCGGGGGGGACCCAAGAGACCCAGTACTTC.

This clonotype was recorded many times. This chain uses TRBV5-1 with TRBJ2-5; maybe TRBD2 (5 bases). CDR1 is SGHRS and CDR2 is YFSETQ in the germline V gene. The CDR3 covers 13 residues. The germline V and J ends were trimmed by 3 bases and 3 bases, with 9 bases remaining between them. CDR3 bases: TGCGCCAGCAGCTCTTCGGGGAAAGAGACCCAGTACTTC. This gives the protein CASSSSGKETQYF.

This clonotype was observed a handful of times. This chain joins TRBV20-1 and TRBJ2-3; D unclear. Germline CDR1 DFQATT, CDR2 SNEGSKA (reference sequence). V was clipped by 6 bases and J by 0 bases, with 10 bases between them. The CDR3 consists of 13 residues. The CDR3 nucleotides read TGCAGTGCATGGACGGCGAGCACAGATACGCAGTATTTT. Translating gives CSAWTASTDTQYF.

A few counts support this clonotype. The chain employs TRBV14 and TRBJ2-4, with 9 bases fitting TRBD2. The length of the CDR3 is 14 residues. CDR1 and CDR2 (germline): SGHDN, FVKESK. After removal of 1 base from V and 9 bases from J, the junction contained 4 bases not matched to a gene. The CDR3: CASSQGGTSSIQYF. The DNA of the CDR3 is TGTGCCAGCAGCCAAGGTGGGACTAGCAGCATTCAGTACTTC. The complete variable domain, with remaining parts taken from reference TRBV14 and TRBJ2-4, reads EAGVTQFPSHSVIEKGQTVTLRCDPISGHDNLYWYRRVMGKEIKFLLHFVKESKQDESGMPNNRFLAERTGGTYSTLKVQPAELEDSGVYFCASSQGGTSSIQYFGAGTRLSVL.

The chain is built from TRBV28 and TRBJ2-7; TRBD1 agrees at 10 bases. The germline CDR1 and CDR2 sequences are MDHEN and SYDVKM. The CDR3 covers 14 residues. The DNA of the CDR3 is TGTGCCAGCAGATCCCCGGGACAGGGGCCCGAGCAGCACGTC. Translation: CASRSPGQGPEQHV.

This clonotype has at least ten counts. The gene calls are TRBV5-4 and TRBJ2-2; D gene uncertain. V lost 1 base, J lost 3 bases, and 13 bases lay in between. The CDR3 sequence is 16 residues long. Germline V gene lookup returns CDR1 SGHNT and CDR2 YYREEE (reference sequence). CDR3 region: CASSLTAWRDTGELFF. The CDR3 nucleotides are TGTGCCAGCAGCTTGACCGCCTGGCGAGACACCGGGGAGCTGTTTTTT.

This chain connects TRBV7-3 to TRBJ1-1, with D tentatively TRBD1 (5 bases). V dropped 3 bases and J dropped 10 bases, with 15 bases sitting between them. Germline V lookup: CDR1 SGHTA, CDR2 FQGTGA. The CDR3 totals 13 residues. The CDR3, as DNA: TGTGCCAGCAGCTTGGGGGGAACCACCAGAGCTTTCTTT. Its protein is CASSLGGTTRAFF.

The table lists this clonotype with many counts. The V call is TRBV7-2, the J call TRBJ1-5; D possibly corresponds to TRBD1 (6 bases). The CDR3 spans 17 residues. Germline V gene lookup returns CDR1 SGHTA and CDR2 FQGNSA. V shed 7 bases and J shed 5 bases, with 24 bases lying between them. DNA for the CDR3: TGTGCCAGCACCCGTCCCATCAGGGGATATGGGGATCAGCCCCAGCATTTT. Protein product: CASTRPIRGYGDQPQHF.

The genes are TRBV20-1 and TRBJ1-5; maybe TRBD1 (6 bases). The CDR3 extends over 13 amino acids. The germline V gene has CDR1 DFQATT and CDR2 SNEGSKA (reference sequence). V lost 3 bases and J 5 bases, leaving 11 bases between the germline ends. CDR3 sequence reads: CSASLGADQPQHF. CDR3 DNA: TGCAGTGCTAGTTTGGGGGCGGATCAGCCCCAGCATTTT.

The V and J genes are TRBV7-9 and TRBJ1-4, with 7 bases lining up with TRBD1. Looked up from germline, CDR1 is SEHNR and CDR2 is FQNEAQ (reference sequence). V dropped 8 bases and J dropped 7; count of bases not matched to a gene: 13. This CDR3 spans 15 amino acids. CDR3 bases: TGTGCCAGCGGATCCGAGACAGGGCGGCGTGAAAAACTGTTTTTT. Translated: CASGSETGRREKLFF.